The 12 T cell receptor beta chains presented below share a single source sample, sequenced in a study of blood T cell repertoires in COVID-19. Assay used: immunoSEQ multiplex PCR; TCRdb lists only in-frame clones, some missing. The table lists 150,000 or so clones, around 83% of them singletons. Sequencing was carried out using peripheral blood. The receptor source for this set is a woman between 55 and 75 years old with acute or convalescent COVID-19.

The chain is built from TRBV4-1 and TRBJ2-7; 9 bases are a match to TRBD1. The CDR3 spans 16 residues. J lost 5 bases, V lost 1 base, and 9 bases had no gene match. The germline V gene encodes CDR1 MGHRA and CDR2 YSYEKL. The CDR3 bases are TGCGCCAGCAGCCAAGGGCCCGGGACAGGGAGTGACGAGCAGTACTTC. Amino acids: CASSQGPGTGSDEQYF.

V and J are TRBV6-6 and TRBJ1-6, with 7 bases lining up with TRBD1. This CDR3 comprises 15 residues. J lost 1 base, V lost 5 bases, and 2 bases had no gene match. CDR1 is MNHNY, CDR2 SVGAGI, per germline (reference sequence). The CDR3: CASSLQGSYNSPLHF. The CDR3, as DNA: TGTGCCAGCAGTCTACAGGGGTCCTATAATTCACCCCTCCACTTT.

The rearrangement uses TRBV7-3 and TRBJ2-2, with 12 bases fitting TRBD2. The CDR3 extends over 17 amino acids. Germline V gene lookup returns CDR1 SGHTA and CDR2 FQGTGA. V lost 5 bases and J lost 0; bases outside the gene matches: 4. The chain's CDR3 is CASSLLAGGPNTGELFF. The CDR3 DNA reads TGTGCCAGCAGCCTACTAGCGGGGGGACCGAACACCGGGGAGCTGTTTTTT.

The chain is built from TRBV5-1 and TRBJ1-3; TRBD1 aligns across 12 bases. The J segment lost 4 bases and the V segment lost 4 bases, leaving 6 bases of the junction unmatched. Germline-derived CDR1 and CDR2 are SGHRS and YFSETQ. The CDR3 consists of 16 residues. Here the CDR3 reads CASSAGTGGRGNTIYF. DNA of the CDR3: TGCGCCAGCAGCGCTGGGACAGGGGGCAGGGGAAACACCATATATTTT. Combining the CDR3 with reference TRBV5-1 and TRBJ1-3 gives the whole variable domain KAGVTQTPRYLIKTRGQQVTLSCSPISGHRSVSWYQQTPGQGLQFLFEYFSETQRNKGNFPGRFSGRQFSNSRSEMNVSTLELGDSALYLCASSAGTGGRGNTIYFGEGSWLTVV.

The DNA of the CDR3 is TGCGCCAGCAGCCAAGACCCGGGGTCTAATGAAAAACTGTTTTTT. This gives the protein CASSQDPGSNEKLFF. The J gene is TRBJ1-4, the V gene TRBV4-1; D call uncertain. Per the germline V gene, CDR1 is MGHRA and CDR2 is YSYEKL. V dropped 0 bases and J dropped 3 bases, with 8 bases sitting between them. The CDR3 covers 15 residues.

This clone was observed a few times. This chain uses TRBV7-8 with TRBJ2-7, with TRBD1 matching over 8 bases. Germline V gene lookup returns CDR1 SGHVS and CDR2 FQNEAQ. This CDR3 has 13 residues. V lost 5 bases and J lost 6; bases outside the gene matches: 6. The CDR3 nucleotides are TGTGCCAGCAGCCCAGGACAGGGCGGCGAGCAGTACGTC. It encodes CASSPGQGGEQYV.

This chain uses TRBV7-8 with TRBJ2-5, with a weak D call TRBD2 (7 bases). Germline CDR1 and CDR2: SGHVS and FQNEAQ. Trimming left V 5 bases short and J 1 base short, with 14 bases between. CDR3 length equals 15 residues. CDR3 DNA sequence: TGTGCCAGCAGCCGGGGGGCGGACAGCCAAGAGACCCAGTACTTC. Translation: CASSRGADSQETQYF.

V usage is TRBV24-1 and J usage is TRBJ2-1; maybe TRBD1 (6 bases). The CDR3 has 16 residues. CDR1 is KGHDR and CDR2 is SFDVKD in the germline V gene. V was pared by 7 bases and J by 7 bases, with 22 bases between. The CDR3 reads CATRGTRGGELNEQFF. In DNA, the CDR3 is TGTGCCACCAGGGGAACCAGGGGTGGGGAGTTGAATGAGCAGTTCTTC.

This clone was picked up one time. The rearrangement uses TRBV18 and TRBJ1-1, with unresolved D. The CDR3 covers 14 residues. The germline V gene encodes CDR1 KGHSH and CDR2 LQKENI. V was cut by 2 bases and J by 5 bases, with 12 bases left in between. The CDR3, as DNA: TGTGCCAGCTCACCATTCGGCGAGGGAACTGAAGCTTTCTTT. Protein sequence: CASSPFGEGTEAFF.

This clone was counted between two and nine times. The CDR3 is CASSQEAARGNQPQHF. The CDR3 coding sequence is TGCGCCAGCAGCCAAGAAGCGGCAAGAGGGAATCAGCCCCAGCATTTT. This chain connects TRBV4-1 to TRBJ1-5; D remains ambiguous. The CDR3 has 16 residues. The V end lost 0 bases, the J end lost 4 bases, and 13 bases lay between the germline ends. Germline CDR1 reads MGHRA; CDR2 reads YSYEKL.

This clone has only one observation. This chain links TRBV25-1 with TRBJ1-2; D may be TRBD1 (5 bases). V lost 1 base and J 0 bases, leaving 6 bases between the germline ends. The germline V gene encodes CDR1 MGHDK and CDR2 SYGVNS. The CDR3 has 14 residues. The CDR3 sequence is CASSEWGANYGYTF. CDR3 coding DNA: TGTGCCAGCAGTGAATGGGGGGCTAACTATGGCTACACCTTC.

The genes are TRBV24-1 and TRBJ2-3; weak D call: TRBD2 (5 bases). The germline V and J ends were trimmed by 5 bases and 12 bases, with 17 bases remaining between them. The V gene's germline CDR1 is KGHDR and CDR2 SFDVKD. The CDR3 is 13 residues long. In DNA form, the CDR3 reads TGTGCCACCAGTGCTGTAGGACTCGACGTTCAGTATTTT. Protein: CATSAVGLDVQYF.